This entry lists 10 T cell receptor beta chains sequenced from one sample in a study of cytomegalovirus exposure and HLA in healthy donors. PCR used 60 Vbeta primers and 13 Jbeta primers. Repertoires were generated with immunoSEQ multiplex PCR, while TCRdb's copy carries only in-frame clones and drops some. The sample comprises 95,000 to 150,000 clones, roughly 80% of which are singletons, and under 0.3% rests with the top ten. The specimen sequenced was PBMCs. The receptors originated from a man between 50 and 59 years old in good health and CMV-seronegative.

V and J are TRBV29-1 and TRBJ2-1; 7 bases map to TRBD2. From germline, CDR1 is SQVTM and CDR2 ANQGSEA. The CDR3 contains 14 residues. Trimming took 2 bases from V and 6 from J; bases not matched to a gene: 7. The CDR3 DNA follows: TGCAGCGTTGAACAAGTCCTAGCGGCCAATGAGCAGTTCTTC. Its protein product is CSVEQVLAANEQFF.

For this clone: At one of its ends the junction is not consistent with the germline gene, which may arise from a read error. CDR3 residues: CARSVTGASSYNEQFF. Written as DNA, the CDR3 is TGTGCCCGCAGCGTGACAGGGGCGAGCTCCTACAATGAGCAGTTCTTC. The chain uses TRBV7-2 and TRBJ2-1; TRBD1 aligns across 8 bases. The CDR3 consists of 16 residues. CDR1 is SGHTA and CDR2 is FQGNSA in the germline V gene.

This sequence joins TRBV27 and TRBJ2-5, with D perhaps TRBD1 (6 bases). V lost 5 bases and J lost 3, with 13 bases in between. The germline gives CDR1 MNHEY, CDR2 SMNVEV (reference sequence). The CDR3 runs 14 residues. The CDR3 loop reads CASSLPTGKETQYF. The CDR3 DNA reads TGTGCCAGCAGTCTCCCGACAGGAAAAGAGACCCAGTACTTC.

The chain employs TRBV14 and TRBJ1-2; the D is unclear. CDR1 and CDR2 from the germline V gene are SGHDN and FVKESK. Trimming pared 1 base from V and 7 bases from J, leaving 10 bases between. This CDR3 spans 13 amino acids. The CDR3 sequence: CASSQAVLSGYTF. CDR3 DNA sequence: TGTGCCAGCAGCCAAGCCGTACTGAGTGGCTACACCTTC.

CDR3 residues: CASSQETGNNSPLHF. For the CDR3, the DNA is TGTGCCAGCAGCCAAGAGACAGGGAACAATTCACCCCTCCACTTT. The chain links TRBV4-2 to TRBJ1-6; 7 nucleotides match TRBD1. CDR1 and CDR2 from the germline V gene are LGHNA and YNFKEQ. J was trimmed by 7 bases and V by 0 bases; bases with no gene match: 3. The CDR3 length is 15 residues.

Remarks on this clone: A read error may account for a junction end that differs from germline. This chain connects TRBV5-1 to TRBJ1-2, with D uncertain. This CDR3 is built from 12 residues. CDR1 SGHRS and CDR2 YFSETQ come from the germline V gene. CDR3 nucleotide sequence: TGCGCCAGCAGCTTGGGATACTATGGCTACCCCTTC. Protein product: CASSLGYYGYPF.

The sample holds one count of this clone. One end of the junction is discordant with germline, which a read error may explain. Other nucleotide sequences from this sample produce the same CDR3. The chain combines TRBV30 with TRBJ1-1; D is perhaps TRBD1 (6 bases). Looked up from germline, CDR1 is GTSNPN and CDR2 is SVGIG (reference sequence). The CDR3 contains 17 residues. The CDR3 region is CARPAGGFISMNTEAFF. The CDR3 DNA is TGTGCCCGGCCAGCGGGGGGCTTTATCTCAATGAACACTGAGGCTTTCTTT.

V is TRBV30 and J is TRBJ1-2; D might be TRBD1 (5 bases). V lost 0 bases and J lost 0, with 17 bases in between. The CDR3 is 17 amino acids. Germline CDR1 and CDR2: GTSNPN and SVGIG (reference sequence). The chain's CDR3 is CAWSVPPRQLPNYGYTF. The CDR3 region has the DNA TGTGCCTGGAGTGTACCCCCTCGACAGTTGCCTAACTATGGCTACACCTTC.

The chain joins TRBV7-2 to TRBJ2-7, with 8 nucleotides matching TRBD2. There are 15 residues in the CDR3. V shed 4 bases, J shed 4 bases, and the junction held 9 bases outside the gene matches. CDR1 is SGHTA, CDR2 FQGNSA, per germline. CDR3 bases: TGTGCCAGCAGCTCCTCCGGCGGGAGGCAGTACGAGCAGTACTTC. Its translation: CASSSSGGRQYEQYF.

The J gene is TRBJ2-5, the V gene TRBV7-9, with TRBD2 identical over 12 bases. The germline V gene has CDR1 SEHNR and CDR2 FQNEAQ (reference sequence). The CDR3 spans 16 residues. Unmatched junction bases numbered 3, after V lost 4 bases and J lost 0 bases. The CDR3 region is CASSSGLAGHQETQYF. CDR3 DNA sequence: TGTGCCAGCAGCTCAGGACTAGCGGGGCACCAAGAGACCCAGTACTTC.